Below, 17 T cell receptor beta chains from the same sample are listed, as sequenced in a study of Ad26.COV2.S vaccination and SARS-CoV-2 variants. The treatment is: roughly 19 received Ad26.COV2.S at low or high dose, single or two shots; five or six received placebo; per-sample allocation not given. On day 63 after the first injection, vaccine and placebo recipients gave samples. Profiling relied on immunoSEQ multiplex PCR, and the TCRdb table lists in-frame clones only, not all of them. The sample includes under 550,000 clones, 88% seen only once; the top ten take about 3.6%. This specimen consisted of peripheral blood, obtained in a trial of Ad26.COV2.S vaccine versus placebo. These receptors all come from a person between 18 and 59 years old who received the Ad26.COV2.S COVID-19 vaccine or a placebo.

The chain is built from TRBV10-3 and TRBJ2-2; D is possibly TRBD1 (5 bases). There are 11 residues in the CDR3. Trimming stripped 6 bases from V and 11 bases from J, with 10 bases between. Germline V gene sequence: CDR1 ENHRY, CDR2 SYGVKD. CDR3 amino acids: CAIRTESELFF. The CDR3, as DNA: TGTGCCATCAGGACAGAAAGTGAGCTGTTTTTT.

This clone showed up just a few times. This chain connects TRBV11-2 to TRBJ1-5; TRBD1 aligns across 7 bases. The trim removed 3 bases at V and 1 base at J, leaving 3 bases unmatched. Per germline, CDR1 SGHAT and CDR2 FQNNGV. CDR3 length: 15 amino acids. CDR3: CASSFSGGSNQPQHF. CDR3 DNA: TGTGCCAGCAGCTTTTCAGGGGGAAGCAATCAGCCCCAGCATTTT. Based on the CDR3 plus reference TRBV11-2 and TRBJ1-5, the full variable domain is EAGVAQSPRYKIIEKRQSVAFWCNPISGHATLYWYQQILGQGPKLLIQFQNNGVVDDSQLPKDRFSAERLKGVDSTLKIQPAKLEDSAVYLCASSFSGGSNQPQHFGDGTRLSIL.

The chain employs TRBV4-1 and TRBJ2-2; D might be TRBD1 (5 bases). The CDR3 consists of 14 residues. The V end lost 2 bases, the J end lost 3 bases, and 7 bases lay between the germline ends. The germline V gene has CDR1 MGHRA and CDR2 YSYEKL. DNA for the CDR3: TGCGCCAGCAGCCAACTCAGGGACACCGGGGAGCTGTTTTTT. Its protein is CASSQLRDTGELFF.

The chain is built from TRBV18 and TRBJ2-3; D is ambiguous. Germline CDR1 and CDR2: KGHSH and LQKENI. The V and J ends lost 0 bases and 3 bases respectively, with 7 bases between them. The length of the CDR3 is 14 residues. The CDR3 reads CASSPPVVTDTQYF. The CDR3 DNA is TGTGCCAGCTCACCACCGGTGGTGACAGATACGCAGTATTTT. Full variable domain (outside the CDR3, taken from reference TRBV18 and TRBJ2-3): NAGVMQNPRHLVRRRGQEARLRCSPMKGHSHVYWYRQLPEEGLKFMVYLQKENIIDESGMPKERFSAEFPKEGPSILRIQQVVRGDSAAYFCASSPPVVTDTQYFGPGTRLTVL.

V is TRBV2 and J is TRBJ2-1; D might be TRBD1 (6 bases). Germline values: CDR1 SNHLY, CDR2 FYNNEI. The CDR3 consists of 16 residues. Trimming removed 4 bases at V and 8 bases at J, with 21 bases between. Here the CDR3 reads CASSVNGAGVIHEQFF. CDR3 nucleotides: TGTGCCAGCAGTGTAAATGGAGCAGGGGTAATCCATGAGCAGTTCTTC.

The rearrangement joins TRBV6-4 to TRBJ2-2, with 9 bases matching TRBD1. Germline-derived CDR1 and CDR2 are MRHNA and SNTAGT. The V segment lost 5 bases and the J segment 3 bases; nucleotides outside the gene matches: 4. CDR3 length: 15 residues. The CDR3: CASSPDRGYTGELFF. Written as DNA, the CDR3 is TGTGCCAGCAGTCCCGACAGGGGGTACACCGGGGAGCTGTTTTTT.

The chain couples TRBV9 to TRBJ2-1, with TRBD2 identical over 11 bases. CDR3 size: 16 residues. Trimming removed 4 bases from V and 6 bases from J; junction bases left unmatched: 9. From germline, CDR1 is SGDLS and CDR2 YYNGEE. The CDR3: CASSLFSGGAANEQFF. CDR3 DNA: TGTGCCAGCAGCCTCTTTAGCGGGGGGGCCGCCAATGAGCAGTTCTTC.

This chain links TRBV6-2 or TRBV6-3 with TRBJ2-1, with 13 bases lining up with TRBD2. The junction had 6 bases not matched to a gene; V was cut back by 5 bases and J by 2 bases. Germline values: CDR1 MNHEY, CDR2 SVGEGT. This CDR3 contains 17 residues. CDR3 nucleotides: TGTGCCAGCAGTCTCCCGGGACTAGCGGGGACCTACAATGAGCAGTTCTTC. Its protein is CASSLPGLAGTYNEQFF.

This clone was seen only once. J is TRBJ1-2 and V is TRBV5-4; D is undetermined. V was trimmed by 0 bases and J by 2 bases, leaving 11 bases between them. The CDR3 has 15 amino acids. In germline, CDR1 is SGHNT, CDR2 YYREEE (reference sequence). The CDR3 loop reads CASSLGTSINYGYTF. The CDR3 region has the DNA TGTGCCAGCAGCTTGGGGACGTCGATAAACTATGGCTACACCTTC.

J is TRBJ1-1 and V is TRBV10-3; the match to TRBD1 covers 10 bases. V shed 3 bases and J 1 base; nucleotides not matched to a gene: 2. The CDR3 consists of 15 residues. In germline, CDR1 is ENHRY, CDR2 SYGVKD. CDR3 in DNA: TGTGCCATCAGTGACTGGGACAGGGGGAACACTGAAGCTTTCTTT. Residues: CAISDWDRGNTEAFF.

V is TRBV6-2 or TRBV6-3 and J is TRBJ2-1; 7 bases align to TRBD1. Per germline, CDR1 MNHEY and CDR2 SVGEGT. J was trimmed by 5 bases and V by 5 bases; bases with no gene match: 6. CDR3 length: 14 amino acids. The CDR3 DNA is TGTGCCAGCAGTCCCCGACAGGGAAACAATGAGCAGTTCTTC. As protein: CASSPRQGNNEQFF.

The rearrangement joins TRBV28 to TRBJ1-2; D gene unclear. The germline V and J ends were trimmed by 5 bases and 7 bases, with 14 bases remaining between them. The CDR3 is made up of 13 amino acids. Per the germline V gene, CDR1 is MDHEN and CDR2 is SYDVKM. The CDR3, as DNA: TGTGCCAGCAGTCCGCGGACCCGAACTGGCTACACCTTC. Amino acid sequence: CASSPRTRTGYTF.

This clone was seen just once. This chain uses TRBV15 with TRBJ2-7; TRBD1 might be the D (6 bases). CDR1 and CDR2 from the germline V gene are LNHNV and YYDKDF (reference sequence). The CDR3 totals 14 residues. The V end lost 0 bases, the J end lost 3 bases, and 9 bases lay between the germline ends. Here the CDR3 DNA reads TGTGCCACCAGCAGAGAAGGACAGAACTACGAGCAGTACTTC. This translates into CATSREGQNYEQYF.

This sequence joins TRBV3-1 (or the pseudogene TRBV3-2) and TRBJ2-3; D gene uncertain. The V gene lost 2 bases and the J gene lost 1 base, with 13 bases spanning the gap. CDR3 length equals 16 residues. Germline V gene data show CDR1 as LGHDT and CDR2 as YNNKEL (reference sequence). The CDR3 DNA reads as TGTGCCAGCAGCCAATTAGGAATCGGTGGCACAGATACGCAGTATTTT. Translating gives CASSQLGIGGTDTQYF.

J is TRBJ1-1 and V is TRBV6-6; 9 nucleotides line up with TRBD1. Germline trimming cut 8 bases from V and 4 bases from J; bases unmatched to any gene: 8. Germline V gene sequence: CDR1 MNHNY, CDR2 SVGAGI (reference sequence). The CDR3 is 14 residues long. Here the CDR3 reads CASSRGTGSTEAFF. CDR3 DNA sequence: TGTGCCAGCTCTAGGGGGACAGGGAGCACTGAAGCTTTCTTT.

CDR3 nucleotide sequence: TGCGCCAGCAGCTTGTCTGACGGACGACGTGAAAAACTGTTTTTT. Protein: CASSLSDGRREKLFF. This chain connects TRBV5-1 to TRBJ1-4; D gene unclear. V was pared by 1 base and J by 7 bases, with 14 bases between. CDR1 and CDR2 from the germline V gene are SGHRS and YFSETQ. This CDR3 is 15 amino acids long.

The chain joins TRBV27 to TRBJ2-7; no clear D. CDR1 and CDR2 (germline): MNHEY, SMNVEV (reference sequence). The CDR3 totals 14 residues. The V gene lost 3 bases and the J gene lost 2 bases, with 11 bases spanning the gap. As DNA, the CDR3 is TGTGCCAGCAGTTTGAGCGCCCCAACCTACGAGCAGTACTTC. Protein product: CASSLSAPTYEQYF.